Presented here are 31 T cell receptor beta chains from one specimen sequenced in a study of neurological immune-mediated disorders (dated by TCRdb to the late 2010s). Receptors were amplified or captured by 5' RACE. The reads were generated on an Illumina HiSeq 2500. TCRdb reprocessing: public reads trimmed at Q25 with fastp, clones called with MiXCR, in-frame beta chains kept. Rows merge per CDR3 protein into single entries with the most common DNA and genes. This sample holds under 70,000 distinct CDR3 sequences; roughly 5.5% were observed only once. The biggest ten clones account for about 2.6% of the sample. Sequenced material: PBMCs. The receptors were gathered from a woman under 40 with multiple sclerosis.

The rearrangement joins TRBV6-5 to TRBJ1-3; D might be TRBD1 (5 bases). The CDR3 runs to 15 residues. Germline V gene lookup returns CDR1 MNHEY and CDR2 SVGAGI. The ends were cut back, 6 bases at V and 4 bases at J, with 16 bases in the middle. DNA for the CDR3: TGTGCCAGCAGACCTTCGGGGCTGGTCGGAAACACCATATATTTT. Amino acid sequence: CASRPSGLVGNTIYF.

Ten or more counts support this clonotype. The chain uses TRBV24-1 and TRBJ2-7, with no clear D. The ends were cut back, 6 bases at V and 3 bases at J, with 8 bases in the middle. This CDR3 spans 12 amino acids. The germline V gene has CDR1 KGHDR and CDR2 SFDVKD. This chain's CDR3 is CATSPGDYEQYF. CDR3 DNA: TGTGCCACCAGTCCAGGAGACTACGAGCAGTACTTC.

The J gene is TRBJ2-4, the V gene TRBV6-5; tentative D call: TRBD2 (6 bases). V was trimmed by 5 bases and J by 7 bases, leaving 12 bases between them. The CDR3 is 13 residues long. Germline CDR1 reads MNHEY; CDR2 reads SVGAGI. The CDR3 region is CASSEAGRNIQYF. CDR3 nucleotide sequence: TGTGCCAGCAGTGAGGCGGGGAGGAACATTCAGTACTTC.

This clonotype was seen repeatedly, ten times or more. CDR3 sequence reads: CASIGQIDGYTF. In nucleotides, the CDR3 is TGTGCCAGCATCGGACAGATCGATGGCTACACCTTC. V gene TRBV12-3 or TRBV12-4 combines with J gene TRBJ1-2; TRBD1 might be the D (6 bases). V gave up 7 bases and J gave up 6 bases, with 12 bases separating them. This CDR3 spans 12 amino acids.

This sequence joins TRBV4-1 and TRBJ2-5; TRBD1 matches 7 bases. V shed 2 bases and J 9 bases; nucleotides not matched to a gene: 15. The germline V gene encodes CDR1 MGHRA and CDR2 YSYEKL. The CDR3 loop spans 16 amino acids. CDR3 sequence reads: CASSQLLIQGPRAQYF. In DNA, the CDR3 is TGCGCCAGCAGCCAACTACTTATACAGGGGCCCAGGGCCCAGTACTTC.

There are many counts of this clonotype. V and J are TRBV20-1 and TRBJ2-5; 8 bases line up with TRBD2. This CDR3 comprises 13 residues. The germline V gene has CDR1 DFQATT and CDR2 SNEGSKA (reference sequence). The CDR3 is CRIRLARRETQYF. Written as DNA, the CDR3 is TGCAGGATCCGACTAGCGAGAAGAGAGACCCAGTACTTC.

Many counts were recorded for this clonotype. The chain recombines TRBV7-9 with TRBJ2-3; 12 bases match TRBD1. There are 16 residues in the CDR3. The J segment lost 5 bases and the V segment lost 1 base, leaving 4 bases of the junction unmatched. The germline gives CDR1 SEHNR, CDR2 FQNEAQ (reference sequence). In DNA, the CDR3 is TGTGCCAGCAGCTTAGGGGACAGGGGGCATCAAGATACGCAGTATTTT. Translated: CASSLGDRGHQDTQYF.

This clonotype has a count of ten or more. The CDR3 DNA follows: TGCAGCCCTGTCAGGGGGTCCTACAATGAGCAGTTCTTC. It translates to CSPVRGSYNEQFF. This chain joins TRBV20-1 and TRBJ2-1; 7 nucleotides match TRBD1. This CDR3 is 13 amino acids long. CDR1 and CDR2 (germline): DFQATT, SNEGSKA (reference sequence).

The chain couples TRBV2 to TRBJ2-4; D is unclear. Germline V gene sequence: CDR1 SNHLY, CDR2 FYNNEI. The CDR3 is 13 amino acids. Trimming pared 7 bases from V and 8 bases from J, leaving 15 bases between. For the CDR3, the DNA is TGTGCCAGCACCGCCGCGGACGGAGACATTCAGTACTTC. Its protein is CASTAADGDIQYF.

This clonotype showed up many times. The CDR3 DNA reads TGTGCCAGCAGTTACGGGTGGGGGGTATTCCAAGAGACCCAGTACTTC. It is translated as CASSYGWGVFQETQYF. This chain connects TRBV6-5 to TRBJ2-5; possibly TRBD2 for D (6 bases). Germline loops: CDR1 MNHEY, CDR2 SVGAGI. V was clipped by 2 bases and J by 1 base, with 14 bases between them. The CDR3 is made up of 16 amino acids.

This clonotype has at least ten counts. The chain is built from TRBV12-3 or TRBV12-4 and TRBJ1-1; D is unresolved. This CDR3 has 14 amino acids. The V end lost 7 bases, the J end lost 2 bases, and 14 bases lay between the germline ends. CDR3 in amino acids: CASTPWEVNTEAFF. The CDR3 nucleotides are TGTGCCAGCACCCCCTGGGAGGTTAACACTGAAGCTTTCTTT.

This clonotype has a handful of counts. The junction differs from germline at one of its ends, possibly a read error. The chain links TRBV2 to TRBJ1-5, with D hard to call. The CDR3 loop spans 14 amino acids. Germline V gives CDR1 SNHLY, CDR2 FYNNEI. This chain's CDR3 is CASSVEGRHQPQNF. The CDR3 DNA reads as TGTGCCAGCAGTGTAGAAGGCCGCCATCAGCCCCAGAATTTT.

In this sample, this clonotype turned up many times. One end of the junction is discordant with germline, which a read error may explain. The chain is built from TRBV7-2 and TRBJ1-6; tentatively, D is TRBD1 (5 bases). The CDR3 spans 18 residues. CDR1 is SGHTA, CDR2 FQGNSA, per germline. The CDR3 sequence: CASSLALSGRGYNSPLNF. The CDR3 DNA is TGTGCCAGCAGCTTAGCGCTTTCAGGGAGAGGCTATAATTCACCCCTCAACTTT.

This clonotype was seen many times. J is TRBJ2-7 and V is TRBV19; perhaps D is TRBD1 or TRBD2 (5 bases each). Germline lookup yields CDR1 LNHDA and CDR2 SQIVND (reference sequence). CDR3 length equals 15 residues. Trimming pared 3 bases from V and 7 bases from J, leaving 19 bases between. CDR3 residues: CASSIRGGRVKEQYF. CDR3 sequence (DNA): TGTGCCAGTAGTATTAGAGGAGGCAGGGTAAAAGAGCAGTACTTC.

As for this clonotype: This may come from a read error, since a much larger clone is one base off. This CDR3 is CASTQGVTFYGYTF. CDR3 DNA sequence: TGTGCCAGCACCCAGGGAGTTACCTTTTATGGCTACACCTTC. The chain carries TRBV6-6 and TRBJ1-2; possible D gene TRBD1, 5 bases. V dropped 7 bases and J dropped 5 bases, with 17 bases sitting between them. The CDR3 loop spans 14 amino acids. Germline CDR1 reads MNHNY; CDR2 reads SVGAGI (reference sequence).

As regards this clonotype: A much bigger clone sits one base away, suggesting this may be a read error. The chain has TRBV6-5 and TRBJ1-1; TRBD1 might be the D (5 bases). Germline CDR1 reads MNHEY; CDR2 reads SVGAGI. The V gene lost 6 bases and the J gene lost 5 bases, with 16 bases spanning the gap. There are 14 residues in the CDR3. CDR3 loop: CASRKGKGPTEAFF. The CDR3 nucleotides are TGTGCCAGCAGGAAGGGGAAGGGCCCTACTGAAGCTTTCTTT.

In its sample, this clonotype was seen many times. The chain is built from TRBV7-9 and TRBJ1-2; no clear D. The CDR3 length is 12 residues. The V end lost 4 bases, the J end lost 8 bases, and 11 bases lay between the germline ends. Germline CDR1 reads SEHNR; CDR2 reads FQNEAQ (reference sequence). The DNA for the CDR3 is TGTGCCAGCAGCTCGGACGGTACAGGCTACACCTTC. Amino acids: CASSSDGTGYTF.

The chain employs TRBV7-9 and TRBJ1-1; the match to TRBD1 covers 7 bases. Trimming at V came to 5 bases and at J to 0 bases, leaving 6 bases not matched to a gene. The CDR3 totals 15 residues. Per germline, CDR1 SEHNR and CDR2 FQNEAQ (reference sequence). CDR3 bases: TGTGCCAGCAGCCAACGACAGGGAATGAACACTGAAGCTTTCTTT. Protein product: CASSQRQGMNTEAFF.

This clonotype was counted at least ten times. The CDR3 sequence is CASFRDTNNEQFF. CDR3 nucleotide sequence: TGCGCCAGCTTCCGGGACACTAACAATGAGCAGTTCTTC. The chain combines TRBV5-1 with TRBJ2-1; perhaps TRBD1 as D (6 bases). V lost 7 bases and J lost 5, with 13 bases in between. CDR1 is SGHRS and CDR2 is YFSETQ in the germline V gene. CDR3 length equals 13 residues.

The CDR3 sequence: CASSLAGGYAYEQYF. Here the CDR3 DNA reads TGTGCCAGCAGCTTAGCCGGGGGATACGCCTACGAGCAGTACTTC. The chain carries TRBV7-2 and TRBJ2-7, with D maybe TRBD2 (6 bases). This CDR3 is 15 amino acids long. V was pared by 0 bases and J by 2 bases, with 11 bases between. From germline, CDR1 is SGHTA and CDR2 FQGNSA.

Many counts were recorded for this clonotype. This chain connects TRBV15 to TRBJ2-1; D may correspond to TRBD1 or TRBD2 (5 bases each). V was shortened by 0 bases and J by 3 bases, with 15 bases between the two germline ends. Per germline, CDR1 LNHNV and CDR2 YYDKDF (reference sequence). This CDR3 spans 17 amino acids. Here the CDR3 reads CATSRETPQGDYNEQFF. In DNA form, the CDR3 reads TGTGCCACCAGCAGAGAAACACCCCAGGGAGACTACAATGAGCAGTTCTTC. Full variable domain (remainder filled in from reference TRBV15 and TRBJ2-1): DAMVIQNPRYQVTQFGKPVTLSCSQTLNHNVMYWYQQKSSQAPKLLFHYYDKDFNNEADTPDNFQSRRPNTSFCFLDIRSPGLGDTAMYLCATSRETPQGDYNEQFFGPGTRLTVL.

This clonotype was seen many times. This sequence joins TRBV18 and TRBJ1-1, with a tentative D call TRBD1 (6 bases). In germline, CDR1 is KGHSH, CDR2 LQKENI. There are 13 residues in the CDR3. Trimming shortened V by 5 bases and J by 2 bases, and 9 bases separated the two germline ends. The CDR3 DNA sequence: TGTGCCAGCTCAGCACAGGGAAACACTGAAGCTTTCTTT. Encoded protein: CASSAQGNTEAFF.

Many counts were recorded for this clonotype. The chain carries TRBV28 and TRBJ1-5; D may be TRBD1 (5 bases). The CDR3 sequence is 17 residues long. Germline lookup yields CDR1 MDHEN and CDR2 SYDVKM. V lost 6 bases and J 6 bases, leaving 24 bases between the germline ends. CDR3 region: CASRRGLLRGVSQPQHF. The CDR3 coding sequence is TGTGCCAGCAGGCGTGGTCTTTTAAGGGGAGTGAGTCAGCCCCAGCATTTT. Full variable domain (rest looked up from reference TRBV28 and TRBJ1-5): DVKVTQSSRYLVKRTGEKVFLECVQDMDHENMFWYRQDPGLGLRLIYFSYDVKMKEKGDIPEGYSVSREKKERFSLILESASTNQTSMYLCASRRGLLRGVSQPQHFGDGTRLSIL.

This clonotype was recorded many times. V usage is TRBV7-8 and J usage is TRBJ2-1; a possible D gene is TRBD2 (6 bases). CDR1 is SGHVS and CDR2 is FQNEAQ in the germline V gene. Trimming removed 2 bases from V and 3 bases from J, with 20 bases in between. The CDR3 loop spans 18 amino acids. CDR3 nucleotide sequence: TGTGCCAGCAGCTTATTGGCGGGGAGTCGAAACAACTACAATGAGCAGTTCTTC. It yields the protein CASSLLAGSRNNYNEQFF.

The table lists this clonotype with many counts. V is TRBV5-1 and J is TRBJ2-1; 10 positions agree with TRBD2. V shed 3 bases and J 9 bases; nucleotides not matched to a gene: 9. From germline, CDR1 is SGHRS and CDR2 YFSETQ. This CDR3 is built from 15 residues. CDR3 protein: CASSSGLADRGEQFF. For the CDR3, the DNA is TGCGCCAGCAGCTCTGGACTAGCGGATCGGGGTGAGCAGTTCTTC.

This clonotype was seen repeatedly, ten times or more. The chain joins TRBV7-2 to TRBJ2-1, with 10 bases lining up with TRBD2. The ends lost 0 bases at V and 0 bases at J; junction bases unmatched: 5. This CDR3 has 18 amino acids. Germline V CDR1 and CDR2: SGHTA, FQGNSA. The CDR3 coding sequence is TGTGCCAGCAGCTTAGCGCTAGCGGGGGCTAGCTCCTACAATGAGCAGTTCTTC. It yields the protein CASSLALAGASSYNEQFF.

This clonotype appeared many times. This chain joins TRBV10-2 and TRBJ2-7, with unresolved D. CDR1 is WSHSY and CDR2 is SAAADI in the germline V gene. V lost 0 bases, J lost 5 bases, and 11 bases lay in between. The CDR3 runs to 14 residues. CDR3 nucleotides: TGCGCCAGCAGTGAGTCTAGGGTCTGGGACGAGCAGTACTTC. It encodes CASSESRVWDEQYF.

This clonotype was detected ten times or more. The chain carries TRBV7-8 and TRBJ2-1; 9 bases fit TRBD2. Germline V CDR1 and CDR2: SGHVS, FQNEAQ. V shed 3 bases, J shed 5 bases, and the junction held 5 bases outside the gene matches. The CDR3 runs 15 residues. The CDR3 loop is CASSFLSGGNNEQFF. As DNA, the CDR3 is TGTGCCAGCAGCTTCCTTAGCGGGGGTAACAATGAGCAGTTCTTC. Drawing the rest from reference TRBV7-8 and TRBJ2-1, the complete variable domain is GAGVSQSPRYKVAKRGQDVALRCDPISGHVSLFWYQQALGQGPEFLTYFQNEAQLDKSGLPSDRFFAERPEGSVSTLKIQRTQQEDSAVYLCASSFLSGGNNEQFFGPGTRLTVL.

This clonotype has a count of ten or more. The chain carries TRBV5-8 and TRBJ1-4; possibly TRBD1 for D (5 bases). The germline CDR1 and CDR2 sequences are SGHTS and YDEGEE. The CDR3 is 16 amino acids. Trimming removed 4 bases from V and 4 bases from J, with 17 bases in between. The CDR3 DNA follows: TGTGCCAGCAGCCCCGGCGGCCGGGACGGTAATGAAAAACTGTTTTTT. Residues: CASSPGGRDGNEKLFF.

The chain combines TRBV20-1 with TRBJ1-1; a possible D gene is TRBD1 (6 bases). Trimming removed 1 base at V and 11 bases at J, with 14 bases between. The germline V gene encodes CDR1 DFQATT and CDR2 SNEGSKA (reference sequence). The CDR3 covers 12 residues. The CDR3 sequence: CSARGRGVWAFF. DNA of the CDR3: TGCAGTGCTAGAGGGAGGGGGGTCTGGGCTTTCTTT.

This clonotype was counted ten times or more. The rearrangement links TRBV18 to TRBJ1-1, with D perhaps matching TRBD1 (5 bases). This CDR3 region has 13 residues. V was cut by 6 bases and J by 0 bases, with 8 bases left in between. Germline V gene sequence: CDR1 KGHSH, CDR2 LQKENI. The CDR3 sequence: CASSGDLNTEAFF. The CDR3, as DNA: TGTGCCAGCTCCGGGGACCTGAACACTGAAGCTTTCTTT.